This is a list of T cell receptor beta chains from one sample in a study of T cell changes during pregnancy in multiple sclerosis. Data came from immunoSEQ multiplex PCR; TCRdb stores just in-frame clones and leaves some out. This sample has about 67,000 clones, with 90% to 95% found just once. The specimen was peripheral blood, collected in the first trimester of pregnancy. The receptors here all came from a female donor in good health, enrolled as a control in a pregnancy study. Both conserved end residues are part of each CDR3. A D gene is named only where the DNA matches it firmly. Expanded clones get a size class; other rows say once, few or many, or leave the size out.

TRBJ2-1 - - TRBV7-2 CASSPGTFYNEQFF TGTGCCAGCAGCCCCGGGACTTTCTACAATGAGCAGTTCTTC
TRBJ2-1 - TRBD2 TRBV7-6 CASSLEGGLAGSAEQFF TGTGCCAGCAGCTTAGAGGGGGGCTTAGCGGGATCAGCGGAGCAGTTCTTC
TRBJ1-2 - - TRBV29-1 CSVVGGYYGYTF TGCAGCGTCGTCGGGGGGTACTATGGCTACACCTTC
TRBJ2-1 once TRBD1 TRBV11-3 CASSSDREPEQFF TGTGCCAGCAGCTCAGACAGGGAACCTGAGCAGTTCTTC
TRBJ2-7 - TRBD1 TRBV5-1 CASTQTGGGYEQYF TGCGCCAGCACCCAGACAGGGGGCGGCTACGAGCAGTACTTC
TRBJ2-7 once - TRBV5-8 CASRERDTVYEQYF TGTGCCAGCAGAGAACGGGACACCGTCTACGAGCAGTACTTC
TRBJ1-5 - - TRBV5-6 CASSLGAGGNQPQHF TGTGCCAGCAGCTTGGGGGCGGGTGGCAATCAGCCCCAGCATTTT
TRBJ2-1 - - TRBV6-1 CASSENSYNEQFF TGTGCCAGCAGTGAAAACAGCTACAATGAGCAGTTCTTC
TRBJ2-7 - TRBD1 TRBV7-2 CASSPGQSSYEQYF TGTGCCAGCAGCCCGGGACAGAGCTCCTACGAGCAGTACTTC
TRBJ2-1 once - TRBV19 CASSPGVAAYYNEQFF TGTGCCAGTAGCCCTGGGGTAGCGGCTTACTACAATGAGCAGTTCTTC
TRBJ1-2 few - TRBV7-6 CASGGATTINYGYTF TGTGCCAGCGGGGGCGCAACAACAATTAACTATGGCTACACCTTC
TRBJ2-2 medium-sized TRBD1 TRBV4-2 CASSPGQGDTRELFF TGTGCCAGCAGCCCGGGACAGGGTGACACCAGGGAGCTGTTTTTT
TRBJ2-7 - TRBD2 TRBV5-4 CASSIRGGEQYF TGTGCCAGCAGCATCCGGGGGGGGGAGCAGTACTTC
TRBJ1-1 once - TRBV27 CASSSPSRQGLTNTEAFF TGTGCCAGCTCATCCCCCTCCCGGCAGGGGCTTACGAACACTGAAGCTTTCTTT
TRBJ2-2 - - TRBV5-1 CASTQLGGGGVTGELFF TGCGCCAGCACCCAGCTTGGAGGAGGGGGCGTCACCGGGGAGCTGTTTTTT
TRBJ2-1 - TRBD1 TRBV7-2 CASSAGQGAYSSSSEQFF TGTGCCAGCAGCGCTGGACAGGGGGCCTATTCTTCCAGTAGTGAGCAGTTCTTC
TRBJ1-3 - TRBD1 TRBV5-4 CASSYTGERNTIYF TGTGCCAGCAGTTATACAGGGGAAAGAAACACCATATATTTT
TRBJ2-6 - - TRBV27 CASSHASGANVLTF TGTGCCAGCAGTCATGCGAGCGGGGCCAACGTCCTGACTTTC
TRBJ1-4 once TRBD1 TRBV5-5 CASSSLPGTVEKLFF TGTGCCAGCAGCTCACTTCCCGGGACAGTCGAAAAACTGTTTTTT
TRBJ1-5 - TRBD1 TRBV6-4 CASSDSFPGTGLYSNQPQHF TGTGCCAGCAGTGACTCTTTTCCCGGGACAGGACTTTATAGCAATCAGCCCCAGCATTTT
TRBJ1-3 - TRBD1 TRBV4-2 CASSPMTGTGNTIYF TGTGCCAGCAGTCCTATGACAGGGACTGGAAACACCATATATTTT
TRBJ2-3 - TRBD1 TRBV5-1 CASSLARRTGGRGTDTQYF TGCGCCAGCAGCTTGGCCAGAAGGACAGGGGGGAGAGGCACAGATACGCAGTATTTT
TRBJ2-3 - TRBD2 TRBV5-1 CASSLFGGTSTDTQYF TGCGCCAGCAGCTTATTCGGGGGGACTAGCACAGATACGCAGTATTTT
TRBJ2-1 - - TRBV5-1 CASSSGLSHNEQFF TGCGCCAGCAGCTCAGGACTAAGTCACAATGAGCAGTTCTTC
TRBJ2-1 - TRBD1 TRBV25-1 CASSESGRGNSYNEQFF TGTGCCAGCAGTGAATCGGGCAGGGGGAACTCCTACAATGAGCAGTTCTTC
TRBJ2-3 - TRBD1 TRBV5-1 CASSPGQADTQYF TGCGCCAGCAGCCCGGGACAGGCAGATACGCAGTATTTT
TRBJ1-1 - - TRBV5-1 CASSLGVGGTEAFF TGCGCCAGCAGCTTGGGAGTGGGGGGCACTGAAGCTTTCTTT